These T cell receptor beta chains were read from a single sample in a study of blood T cell repertoires in COVID-19. Profiling relied on immunoSEQ multiplex PCR, and the TCRdb table lists in-frame clones only, not all of them. The sample carries 360,000 or so clones, about 90% recorded once. The sequenced material came from PBMCs or T cells enriched from blood (not recorded which). The receptors shown here come from a woman aged 25 to 39 who had recovered from COVID-19. CDR3s include the opening cysteine and the closing phenylalanine or tryptophan. The D gene is left open where the match is weak. Clone size, where shown, is once, few, many, or a class for clones that have expanded.

>TRBV15|-|TRBJ2-6|-
CATSRDGGSGANVLTF
TGTGCCACCAGCAGAGATGGCGGGTCTGGGGCCAACGTCCTGACTTTC
>TRBV7-3|-|TRBJ2-7|TRBD2
CASSLTSGGALYEQYF
TGTGCCAGCAGTCTGACTAGCGGGGGGGCCCTTTACGAGCAGTACTTC
>TRBV6-6|once|TRBJ2-3|TRBD1
CASRSRDRERSWYF
TGTGCCAGCAGGTCCCGGGACAGGGAACGGTCGTGGTATTTT
>TRBV6-5|-|TRBJ2-1|TRBD2
CASSYLSGRGRNEQFF
TGTGCCAGCAGTTACCTTAGCGGGAGGGGCAGGAATGAGCAGTTCTTC
>TRBV11-2|-|TRBJ1-6|TRBD1
CASSRRSGTGGLSPLHF
TGTGCCAGCAGTCGTCGATCCGGGACAGGGGGGTTGTCACCCCTCCACTTT
>TRBV11-2|once|TRBJ1-2|TRBD1
CASSFLTGSYGYTF
TGTGCCAGCAGCTTTTTGACAGGGTCATATGGCTACACCTTC
>TRBV27|-|TRBJ2-7|TRBD2
CASSTGTSGSYGQYF
TGTGCCAGCAGCACAGGGACTAGCGGATCCTACGGTCAGTACTTC
>TRBV2|-|TRBJ2-3|-
CASTGTSTDTQYF
TGTGCCAGCACCGGGACTAGCACAGATACGCAGTATTTT
>TRBV27|-|TRBJ2-2|TRBD1
CASTLLVDRGVTGELFF
TGTGCCAGCACCTTGCTCGTCGACAGGGGGGTCACCGGGGAGCTGTTTTTT
>TRBV19|-|TRBJ1-1|-
CASSIQGGNTEAFF
TGTGCCAGTAGTATTCAGGGAGGGAACACTGAAGCTTTCTTT
>TRBV5-6|once|TRBJ2-7|TRBD1
CASSPGTGEVGEQYF
TGTGCCAGCAGCCCAGGGACAGGGGAAGTCGGTGAGCAGTACTTC
>TRBV19|once|TRBJ2-1|-
CASSSLGQSSYNEQFF
TGTGCCAGTAGTTCCCTAGGACAGAGCTCCTACAATGAGCAGTTCTTC
>TRBV13|-|TRBJ2-7|-
CASSLAGVEQYF
TGTGCCAGCAGCTTAGCCGGGGTCGAGCAGTACTTC
>TRBV15|once|TRBJ1-6|-
CATSRYRGAYNSPLHF
TGTGCCACCAGCAGATACCGGGGGGCGTATAATTCACCCCTCCACTTT
>TRBV29-1|few|TRBJ1-1|-
CSVVGGSGTEAFF
TGCAGCGTGGTCGGGGGGAGTGGCACTGAAGCTTTCTTT
>TRBV7-2|-|TRBJ2-7|TRBD2
CASSLGSPTSGYEQYF
TGTGCCAGCAGCTTAGGTTCCCCGACTAGCGGATACGAGCAGTACTTC
>TRBV6-5|-|TRBJ1-2|TRBD1
CASLKGQGNYGYTF
TGTGCCAGCTTAAAGGGACAGGGCAACTATGGCTACACCTTC
>TRBV19|-|TRBJ1-1|-
CASSIRGDEAFF
TGTGCCAGTAGTATACGGGGGGACGAAGCTTTCTTT
>TRBV5-1|-|TRBJ1-3|-
CASSVNGGAENTIYF
TGCGCCAGCAGCGTCAATGGGGGGGCTGAAAACACCATATATTTT
>TRBV27|-|TRBJ2-7|-
CASGSGTLSYEQYF
TGTGCCAGCGGTTCCGGGACACTCTCCTACGAGCAGTACTTC
>TRBV25-1|-|TRBJ1-2|TRBD1
CASSERTDRANYGYTF
TGTGCCAGCAGTGAGCGAACGGACAGGGCAAACTATGGCTACACCTTC
>TRBV2|-|TRBJ2-7|TRBD2
CASSAPGLPPYEQYF
TGTGCCAGCAGTGCGCCGGGACTACCCCCCTACGAGCAGTACTTC
>TRBV10-3|-|TRBJ2-7|-
CAESEEGSTGRSF
TGTGCCGAGTCCGAAGAGGGATCGACAGGCCGGAGTTTC
>TRBV7-2|-|TRBJ2-7|TRBD1
CASSSSSQGGEQYF
TGTGCCAGCAGCTCCAGCTCACAGGGGGGCGAGCAGTACTTC
>TRBV19|-|TRBJ2-7|TRBD1
CASSMDRGPYEQYF
TGTGCCAGTAGTATGGACAGGGGGCCGTACGAGCAGTACTTC
>TRBV5-6|-|TRBJ1-2|-
CASSLLVVATDGYTF
TGTGCCAGCAGCTTGTTAGTAGTCGCGACAGACGGCTACACCTTC
>TRBV7-6|once|TRBJ1-3|-
CASSTPDEAGNTIYF
TGTGCCAGCAGCACCCCGGATGAGGCTGGAAACACCATATATTTT
>TRBV3-1/TRBV3-2|-|TRBJ1-6|-
CASSQDGGPRLFYNSPLHF
TGTGCCAGCAGCCAAGATGGTGGGCCCAGGTTATTCTATAATTCACCCCTCCACTTT
>TRBV6-5|-|TRBJ2-7|TRBD2
CASRRDYNSYEQYF
TGTGCCAGCAGACGGGACTATAATTCCTACGAGCAGTACTTC
>TRBV4-1|-|TRBJ2-3|TRBD1
CASSQFRTGPTDTQYF
TGCGCCAGCAGCCAATTCCGGACAGGGCCGACAGATACGCAGTATTTT
>TRBV5-1|once|TRBJ2-3|-
CASSSLQGRGTDTQYF
TGCGCCAGCAGCTCCCTACAGGGACGGGGCACAGATACGCAGTATTTT
>TRBV7-2|few|TRBJ1-6|-
CASSSGSNNSPLHF
TGTGCCAGCAGCTCTGGGAGTAATAATTCACCCCTCCACTTT
>TRBV3-1/TRBV3-2|-|TRBJ1-1|-
CASSAQGMNTEAFF
TGTGCCAGCAGCGCACAGGGCATGAACACTGAAGCTTTCTTT
>TRBV28|-|TRBJ1-5|-
CASSLLGGSNQPQHF
TGTGCCAGCAGTTTGCTAGGGGGAAGCAATCAGCCCCAGCATTTT